Following are 15 T cell receptor beta chains from one sample sequenced in a study of cytomegalovirus exposure and HLA in healthy donors. With 60 Vbeta and 13 Jbeta primers, the PCR was carried out. Repertoires were generated with immunoSEQ multiplex PCR, while TCRdb's copy carries only in-frame clones and drops some. Of about 180,000 clones in the sample, around 76% were seen once. Sequenced material: PBMCs. Receptors were obtained from a woman in her thirties in good health and CMV-seropositive.

V and J are TRBV19 and TRBJ2-1, with D perhaps TRBD1 (5 bases). The V end was cut by 5 bases, the J end by 0 bases, with 11 bases between. This CDR3 region has 15 residues. The germline gives CDR1 LNHDA, CDR2 SQIVND (reference sequence). In DNA, the CDR3 is TGTGCCAGTAGTCCACAGGTCCGCTCCTACAATGAGCAGTTCTTC. Its protein product is CASSPQVRSYNEQFF.

The V gene is TRBV15, the J gene TRBJ1-6, with TRBD1 identical over 9 bases. CDR1 is LNHNV, CDR2 YYDKDF, per germline (reference sequence). The CDR3 sequence is 15 residues long. The junction had 4 bases not matched to a gene; V was cut back by 8 bases and J by 2 bases. CDR3 amino acids: CATGRDRAYNSPLHF. CDR3 nucleotide sequence: TGTGCCACCGGGAGGGACAGGGCCTATAATTCACCCCTCCACTTT.

This chain joins TRBV6-6 and TRBJ2-7; D gene ambiguous. There are 14 residues in the CDR3. Germline CDR1 is MNHNY and CDR2 is SVGAGI (reference sequence). V shed 5 bases and J shed 0 bases, with 11 bases lying between them. The CDR3, as DNA: TGTGCCAGCAGTACCCTCCGGGTCTCCTACGAGCAGTACTTC. This sequence encodes CASSTLRVSYEQYF.

The chain combines TRBV5-1 with TRBJ2-1; 8 bases map to TRBD2. V gave up 4 bases and J gave up 6 bases; unmatched junction bases: 9. This CDR3 has 15 residues. In germline, CDR1 is SGHRS, CDR2 YFSETQ. CDR3 amino acids: CASSPRRGGINEQFF. The DNA for the CDR3 is TGCGCCAGCAGCCCACGTCGCGGGGGGATCAATGAGCAGTTCTTC. Variable domain in full (rest from reference TRBV5-1 and TRBJ2-1): KAGVTQTPRYLIKTRGQQVTLSCSPISGHRSVSWYQQTPGQGLQFLFEYFSETQRNKGNFPGRFSGRQFSNSRSEMNVSTLELGDSALYLCASSPRRGGINEQFFGPGTRLTVL.

The V and J genes are TRBV28 and TRBJ1-2; TRBD1 might be the D (6 bases). In germline, CDR1 is MDHEN, CDR2 SYDVKM. The CDR3 is made up of 11 amino acids. CDR3 amino acids: CAATGGLGYTF. In DNA form, the CDR3 reads TGTGCAGCCACCGGGGGGCTTGGCTACACCTTC.

In this sample, this clone turned up once. The chain couples TRBV19 to TRBJ1-5; 7 bases are shared with TRBD1. This CDR3 has 14 amino acids. Trimming cost V 6 bases and J 6 bases; bases outside gene matches: 8. Germline V gene sequence: CDR1 LNHDA, CDR2 SQIVND (reference sequence). CDR3: CASSPTGPGQPQHF. For the CDR3, the DNA is TGTGCCAGTAGCCCGACAGGGCCCGGTCAGCCCCAGCATTTT.

This rearrangement joins TRBV10-3 to TRBJ2-2, with D tentatively TRBD1 (6 bases). CDR3 size: 15 residues. Germline V CDR1 and CDR2: ENHRY, SYGVKD. The germline V and J ends were trimmed by 4 bases and 0 bases, with 9 bases remaining between them. CDR3 sequence reads: CAISVGGSNTGELFF. In nucleotides, the CDR3 is TGTGCCATCAGTGTTGGGGGCTCGAACACCGGGGAGCTGTTTTTT.

The rearrangement uses TRBV7-8 and TRBJ2-5; TRBD1 is a possible D gene (7 bases). V was pared by 5 bases and J by 5 bases, with 15 bases between. This CDR3 contains 14 residues. The V gene's germline CDR1 is SGHVS and CDR2 FQNEAQ. As DNA, the CDR3 is TGTGCCAGCAGCCCCAACTCAGGGGGGGAGACCCAGTACTTC. This codes for CASSPNSGGETQYF.

The V gene is TRBV19, the J gene TRBJ2-2, with a weak D call TRBD1 (5 bases). Trimming shortened V by 1 base and J by 0 bases, and 9 bases separated the two germline ends. From germline, CDR1 is LNHDA and CDR2 SQIVND (reference sequence). This CDR3 contains 16 residues. The CDR3 sequence is CASSIVVGANTGELFF. The CDR3 nucleotides read TGTGCCAGTAGTATAGTGGTAGGGGCGAACACCGGGGAGCTGTTTTTT.

This chain connects TRBV2 to TRBJ2-3; 8 bases fit TRBD2. With 4 bases clipped from V and 6 bases from J, the junction kept 9 bases outside the gene matches. The CDR3 has 15 amino acids. Germline V lookup: CDR1 SNHLY, CDR2 FYNNEI. The CDR3 reads CASSVVTSGGDTQYF. The DNA of the CDR3 is TGTGCCAGCAGTGTGGTTACTAGCGGCGGGGATACGCAGTATTTT. Filled out from reference TRBV2 and TRBJ2-3, the complete variable domain reads EPEVTQTPSHQVTQMGQEVILRCVPISNHLYFYWYRQILGQKVEFLVSFYNNEISEKSEIFDDQFSVERPDGSNFTLKIRSTKLEDSAMYFCASSVVTSGGDTQYFGPGTRLTVL.

This clone has a single count. Other DNA sequences in the same sample also yield this CDR3. The J gene is TRBJ2-7, the V gene TRBV11-2, with 8 bases that match TRBD1. The germline V gene has CDR1 SGHAT and CDR2 FQNNGV. The CDR3 totals 15 residues. With 1 base clipped from V and 1 base from J, the junction kept 3 bases outside the gene matches. For the CDR3, the DNA is TGTGCCAGCAGCTTAGCTGGACAGGGATCCTACGAGCAGTACTTC. Residues: CASSLAGQGSYEQYF. Complete variable domain (other parts from reference TRBV11-2 and TRBJ2-7): EAGVAQSPRYKIIEKRQSVAFWCNPISGHATLYWYQQILGQGPKLLIQFQNNGVVDDSQLPKDRFSAERLKGVDSTLKIQPAKLEDSAVYLCASSLAGQGSYEQYFGPGTRLTVT.

The DNA of the CDR3 is TGTGCCAGCAGTCGGGGGACAGAAATATTCAATCAGCCCCAGCATTTT. The encoded protein is CASSRGTEIFNQPQHF. V and J are TRBV27 and TRBJ1-5; 7 positions match TRBD1. The CDR3 extends over 16 amino acids. The V gene end was trimmed by 5 bases and the J gene end by 3 bases; junction bases not matched to a gene: 10. Germline V gene sequence: CDR1 MNHEY, CDR2 SMNVEV (reference sequence).

The chain uses TRBV28 and TRBJ1-1; TRBD1 aligns across 7 bases. This CDR3 is built from 15 residues. CDR1 is MDHEN, CDR2 SYDVKM, per germline. Losses at the gene ends were 2 bases for V and 8 bases for J; bases not matched to a gene: 11. In DNA form, the CDR3 reads TGTGCCAGCAGTTTAGGGGGCCAGGGGGGTATCGAAGCTTTCTTT. Protein sequence: CASSLGGQGGIEAFF.

V usage is TRBV11-3 and J usage is TRBJ2-3; D may be TRBD1 (6 bases). The CDR3 loop spans 15 amino acids. The germline V gene encodes CDR1 SGHNT and CDR2 YENEEA. V was trimmed by 1 base and J by 6 bases, leaving 14 bases between them. CDR3 amino acids: CASSLGTDPTDTQYF. Here the CDR3 DNA reads TGTGCCAGCAGCTTAGGGACAGACCCCACGGATACGCAGTATTTT.

The chain uses TRBV7-2 and TRBJ1-2; D may be TRBD1 (5 bases). V gave up 4 bases and J gave up 1 base, with 16 bases separating them. Germline CDR1 reads SGHTA; CDR2 reads FQGNSA. The CDR3 consists of 16 residues. This CDR3 is CASSSGLVAVNYGYTF. The CDR3 bases are TGTGCCAGCAGCTCAGGGCTCGTCGCCGTTAACTATGGCTACACCTTC.